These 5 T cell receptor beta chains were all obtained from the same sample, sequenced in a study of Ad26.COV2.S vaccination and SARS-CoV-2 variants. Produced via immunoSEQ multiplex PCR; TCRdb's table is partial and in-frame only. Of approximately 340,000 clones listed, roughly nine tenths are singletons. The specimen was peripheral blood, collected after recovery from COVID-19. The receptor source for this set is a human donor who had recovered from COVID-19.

The CDR3 loop is CASSFHPDTDTQYF. As DNA, the CDR3 is TGCGCCAGCAGCTTCCACCCCGACACAGATACGCAGTATTTT. This sequence joins TRBV5-1 and TRBJ2-3, with D hard to call. CDR1 SGHRS and CDR2 YFSETQ come from the germline V gene. The V and J ends lost 2 bases and 2 bases respectively, with 9 bases between them. The CDR3 is 14 residues long.

The CDR3 is CASSLASGGPADTQYF. In DNA, the CDR3 is TGTGCCAGCAGCTTAGCTAGCGGGGGGCCCGCAGATACGCAGTATTTT. J is TRBJ2-3 and V is TRBV7-3; 11 bases fit TRBD2. The CDR3 sequence is 16 residues long. V trimming: 2 bases; J trimming: 4 bases; junction bases outside the gene matches: 5. CDR1 is SGHTA and CDR2 is FQGTGA in the germline V gene.

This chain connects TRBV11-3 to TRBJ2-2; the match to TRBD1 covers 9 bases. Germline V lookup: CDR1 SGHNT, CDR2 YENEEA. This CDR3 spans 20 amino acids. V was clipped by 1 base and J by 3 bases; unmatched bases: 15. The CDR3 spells CASSLGPRVGDRGDTGELFF. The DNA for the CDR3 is TGTGCCAGCAGCTTAGGTCCGCGCGTTGGAGACAGGGGGGACACCGGGGAGCTGTTTTTT.

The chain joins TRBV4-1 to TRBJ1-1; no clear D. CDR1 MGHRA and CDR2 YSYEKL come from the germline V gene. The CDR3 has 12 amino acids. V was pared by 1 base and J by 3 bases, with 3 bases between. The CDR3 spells CASSQVHTEAFF. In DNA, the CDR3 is TGCGCCAGCAGCCAAGTACACACTGAAGCTTTCTTT.

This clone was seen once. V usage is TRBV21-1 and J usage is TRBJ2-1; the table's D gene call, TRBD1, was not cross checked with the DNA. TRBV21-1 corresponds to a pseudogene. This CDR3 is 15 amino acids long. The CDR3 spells CASSKMEGAYNEQFF. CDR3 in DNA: TGTGCCAGCAGCAAAATGGAGGGGGCTTACAATGAGCAGTTCTTC.